This TCR beta chain is drawn from a study of CD8 T cells in Susac syndrome. Study details: The Susac syndrome patients were therapy-naive, on corticosteroids, or on intravenous immunoglobulin alone at blood draw.

V lost 3 bases to trimming and J lost 7 bases, with 11 bases between them. This CDR3 is 14 amino acids long. Germline loops: CDR1 SGDLS, CDR2 YYNGEE. Random hexamers were used to reverse transcribe roughly 0.45 to 1 ug of RNA. TCRdb used MiXCR to reprocess the immunoSEQ multiplex PCR reads, holding one entry per CDR3 protein. Of about 150,000 distinct CDR3 sequences listed, around 96% were seen once; the top ten hold 0.15% to 0.2%. Sequencing input: CD4+ T cells from PBMCs. The source is a human donor with Susac syndrome. The gene calls are TRBV9 and TRBJ1-6; the D gene is possibly TRBD1 (5 bases). In DNA, the CDR3 is TGTGCCAGCAGCGCAGGGTCCGGGAATTCACCCCTCCACTTT. Amino acid sequence: CASSAGSGNSPLHF.